What follows are 14 T cell receptor beta chains derived from one specimen sequenced in a study of somatic mutations in cytotoxic T cells in rheumatoid arthritis (dated by TCRdb to about 2017). The library was made by the immunoSEQ multiplex PCR assay. Entries here come from immuneACCESS through TCRdb and include only in-frame sequences with V and J called. Some clones fail to appear in such tables; in the studies checked, an unresolved V gene covers under half of the shortfall, and the cause of the remainder is unknown. The table for this sample lists more than 20,000 clones; 82% of them were counted only once. Roughly 4.9% of the sample comes from the top ten. Sequenced: CD8+ T cells sorted from blood. The receptor source for this set is a man over 45 in good health.

Concerning this clone: Its ends do not fully match the called genes, so a read error is possible. CDR3 residues: CAISQSGTSGNNEQFF. DNA for the CDR3: TGTGCCATCAGTCAGTCCGGGACTAGCGGGAACAATGAGCAGTTCTTC. The chain couples TRBV10-3 to TRBJ2-1; 13 bases map to TRBD2. Germline V gene lookup returns CDR1 ENHRY and CDR2 SYGVKD. This CDR3 has 16 residues.

This chain uses TRBV10-2 with TRBJ1-1; TRBD1 matches at 7 bases. The CDR3 is made up of 13 amino acids. V shed 2 bases, J shed 6 bases, and the junction held 3 bases outside the gene matches. The germline V gene has CDR1 WSHSY and CDR2 SAAADI. The CDR3 coding sequence is TGCGCCAGCAGTGAGCCCACAGGGGCTGAAGCTTTCTTT. It codes for CASSEPTGAEAFF.

This clone has a handful of counts. The chain carries TRBV4-1 and TRBJ2-7; D uncertain. The germline V and J ends were trimmed by 1 base and 3 bases, with 7 bases remaining between them. Germline V gene data show CDR1 as MGHRA and CDR2 as YSYEKL. The CDR3 sequence is 13 residues long. Here the CDR3 DNA reads TGCGCCAGCAGCCAAGTTATTGGCTACGAGCAGTACTTC. This codes for CASSQVIGYEQYF.

This chain uses TRBV7-8 with TRBJ2-1; TRBD2 matches 10 bases. In germline, CDR1 is SGHVS, CDR2 FQNEAQ. The CDR3 runs 18 residues. V was clipped by 3 bases and J by 8 bases; unmatched bases: 16. The DNA for the CDR3 is TGTGCCAGCAGCTTTCCCCAAGCGGGAGGGCTTATTTGGGATGAGCAGTTCTTC. This encodes CASSFPQAGGLIWDEQFF.

CDR3: CASAPAGTTAYEQYF. In nucleotides, the CDR3 is TGTGCCAGCGCCCCAGCCGGGACAACCGCCTACGAGCAGTACTTC. This rearrangement joins TRBV6-5 to TRBJ2-7; possibly TRBD1 for D (6 bases). V lost 8 bases, J lost 2 bases, and 19 bases lay in between. Germline V gene data show CDR1 as MNHEY and CDR2 as SVGAGI. The CDR3 totals 15 residues.

The CDR3 DNA is TGTGCCAGCAGCCCGTGGCCTTGGCGGGACTCCACAGATACGCAGTATTTT. This encodes CASSPWPWRDSTDTQYF. This rearrangement joins TRBV27 to TRBJ2-3, with D tentatively TRBD2 (6 bases). Germline lookup yields CDR1 MNHEY and CDR2 SMNVEV (reference sequence). The CDR3 is 17 amino acids. V lost 6 bases and J 2 bases, leaving 21 bases between the germline ends.

The chain recombines TRBV7-2 with TRBJ2-1; either TRBD1 or TRBD2 may fit D (5 bases each). CDR1 and CDR2 (germline): SGHTA, FQGNSA. This CDR3 comprises 15 residues. Trimming left V 1 base short and J 3 bases short, with 10 bases between. Here the CDR3 reads CASSLGAGSYNEQFF. In DNA form, the CDR3 reads TGTGCCAGCAGCTTAGGGGCAGGGAGCTACAATGAGCAGTTCTTC.

This chain uses TRBV27 with TRBJ2-7; perhaps D is TRBD1 or TRBD2 (5 bases each). This CDR3 comprises 13 residues. Trimming shortened V by 3 bases and J by 2 bases, and 8 bases separated the two germline ends. Germline CDR1 reads MNHEY; CDR2 reads SMNVEV (reference sequence). CDR3 loop: CASSLGVTYEQYF. DNA of the CDR3: TGTGCCAGCAGTTTGGGGGTCACCTACGAGCAGTACTTC.

In its sample, this clone was seen once. CDR3 nucleotides: TGTGCCAGCAGCGGGGGGGTCACAGATACGCAGTATTTT. It specifies CASSGGVTDTQYF. V usage is TRBV9 and J usage is TRBJ2-3, with a tentative D call TRBD2 (6 bases). V was clipped by 3 bases and J by 2 bases, with 7 bases between them. CDR1 SGDLS and CDR2 YYNGEE come from the germline V gene. The CDR3 spans 13 residues.

This chain joins TRBV7-9 and TRBJ2-5; TRBD1 matches at 7 bases. The V and J ends lost 5 bases and 1 base, in that order; junction bases with no gene match: 7. The length of the CDR3 is 15 residues. Germline V lookup: CDR1 SEHNR, CDR2 FQNEAQ (reference sequence). CDR3 DNA: TGTGCCAGCAGCATAAAGGGACAGCCCCAAGAGACCCAGTACTTC. This sequence encodes CASSIKGQPQETQYF.

The rearrangement uses TRBV7-6 and TRBJ2-1, with D perhaps assigned TRBD1 or TRBD2 (7 bases each). CDR1 SGHVS and CDR2 FNYEAQ come from the germline V gene. Trimming cost V 2 bases and J 2 bases, with 13 bases left between them. The CDR3 is 16 amino acids. The CDR3 sequence is CASSLSQGGTYNEQFF. In nucleotides, the CDR3 is TGTGCCAGCAGCTTAAGTCAGGGGGGGACCTACAATGAGCAGTTCTTC.

This clone appeared a single time. The CDR3 loop is CASSYWTSGYYNEQFF. DNA for the CDR3: TGTGCCAGCAGTTACTGGACTAGCGGGTACTACAATGAGCAGTTCTTC. The chain recombines TRBV6-6 with TRBJ2-1, with 11 positions matching TRBD2. V was pared by 1 base and J by 3 bases, with 2 bases of the junction left unmatched. CDR3 length: 16 amino acids. Looked up from germline, CDR1 is MNHNY and CDR2 is SVGAGI (reference sequence).

The J gene is TRBJ2-2, the V gene TRBV7-9, with 11 nucleotides matching TRBD2. The V and J ends lost 0 bases and 4 bases, in that order; junction bases with no gene match: 7. Germline lookup yields CDR1 SEHNR and CDR2 FQNEAQ (reference sequence). The CDR3 is 18 residues long. CDR3 bases: TGTGCCAGCAGCTTAGCACAGGGACTAGCGGTCCTCACCGGGGAGCTGTTTTTT. This sequence encodes CASSLAQGLAVLTGELFF.

By its share, this clone is medium-sized. The chain is built from TRBV9 and TRBJ1-5, with D perhaps TRBD1 (6 bases). V lost 2 bases and J lost 5, with 11 bases in between. This CDR3 is 14 amino acids long. The germline gives CDR1 SGDLS, CDR2 YYNGEE. Here the CDR3 DNA reads TGTGCCAGCAGCGTTGAGGGGGTAGATCAGCCCCAGCATTTT. Translation gives CASSVEGVDQPQHF.